These 2 T cell receptor beta chains came from one sample sequenced in a study of blood T cells in healthy people across ages. It was with a sample-barcoded 5' primer and a J-beta primer mix that a second PCR of roughly 7 to 11 cycles was run. One entry per CDR3 protein, called by TCRdb with MiXCR from the 5' RACE reads. The data contain fewer than 2 million distinct CDR3 sequences, around 40% of them singletons. Material: blood. The receptors shown here come from a human donor in good health.

In this sample, this clonotype turned up a few times. CDR3 region: CASSLKMAGGPYVAAQNGNMAQYF. In nucleotides, the CDR3 is TGTGCCAGCAGCTTAAAGATGGCAGGGGGTCCATACGTGGCGGCCCAAAATGGGAATATGGCGCAGTATTTT. The gene calls are TRBV7-3 and TRBJ2-3, with TRBD1 matching over 7 bases. The CDR3 is made up of 24 amino acids. Germline CDR1 and CDR2: SGHTA and FQGTGA. After removal of 1 base from V and 10 bases from J, the junction contained 38 bases not matched to a gene.

The CDR3 DNA follows: TGTGCCAACTCGGACAGAAGCAGGAACACTGAAGCTTTCTTT. This gives the protein CANSDRSRNTEAFF. The rearrangement joins TRBV28 to TRBJ1-1, with D possibly TRBD1 on 6 matching bases. The germline CDR1 and CDR2 sequences are MDHEN and SYDVKM. The length of the CDR3 is 14 residues. The germline V and J ends were trimmed by 10 bases and 1 base, with 16 bases remaining between them.